A selection of T cell receptor beta chains follows, all from one sample in a study of cytomegalovirus exposure and HLA in healthy donors. Sequencing was performed with immunoSEQ multiplex PCR; in TCRdb, only in-frame clones are kept and a portion is missing. The sample yields 140,000 or so clones, roughly nine tenths seen once. Material for sequencing was PBMCs. Source of these receptors: a woman between 18 and 30 years old in good health and CMV-seropositive. Both conserved end residues are part of each CDR3. Fields, in order: D gene, clone size, J gene, V gene, CDR3 DNA, CDR3 protein. The D gene is left open where the match is weak. A row's size may be missing; if present it is once, few, many or a size class.

D gene: TRBD1
clone size: NA
J gene: TRBJ1-5
V gene: TRBV18
CDR3 DNA: TGTGCCAGCTCACTAGGGTTAGGGGGACAGCGCAATCAGCCCCAGCATTTT
CDR3 protein: CASSLGLGGQRNQPQHF

D gene: TRBD1
clone size: NA
J gene: TRBJ2-4
V gene: TRBV29-1
CDR3 DNA: TGCAGCGTTGCGCAGGGGGCGACCAAAAACATTCAGTACTTC
CDR3 protein: CSVAQGATKNIQYF

D gene: NA
clone size: NA
J gene: TRBJ1-1
V gene: TRBV28
CDR3 DNA: TGTGCCAGCAGTCCGGTGCAGGACACTGAAGCTTTCTTT
CDR3 protein: CASSPVQDTEAFF

D gene: NA
clone size: NA
J gene: TRBJ1-4
V gene: TRBV4-1
CDR3 DNA: TGCGCCAGCAGCCAACTGTTACAGGGTTATAGGACTAATGAAAAACTGTTTTTT
CDR3 protein: CASSQLLQGYRTNEKLFF

D gene: NA
clone size: NA
J gene: TRBJ2-7
V gene: TRBV4-1
CDR3 DNA: TGCGCCAGCAGCCAAGACCTACCCGTAACGTCCGACGAGCAGTACTTC
CDR3 protein: CASSQDLPVTSDEQYF

D gene: NA
clone size: NA
J gene: TRBJ1-3
V gene: TRBV6-5
CDR3 DNA: TGTGCCAGCAGTTACTCTAGGGGGTCATCTGGAAACACCATATATTTT
CDR3 protein: CASSYSRGSSGNTIYF

D gene: TRBD2
clone size: NA
J gene: TRBJ2-1
V gene: TRBV9
CDR3 DNA: TGTGCCAGCAGCGTAGAAGGGACTAGCGGGAATGAGCAGTTCTTC
CDR3 protein: CASSVEGTSGNEQFF

D gene: NA
clone size: NA
J gene: TRBJ2-3
V gene: TRBV14
CDR3 DNA: TGTGCCAGCAGCTCGAAACTAGCCCCACTAAGAGATACGCAGTATTTT
CDR3 protein: CASSSKLAPLRDTQYF

D gene: NA
clone size: NA
J gene: TRBJ2-5
V gene: TRBV5-1
CDR3 DNA: TGCGCCAGCAGCTTCCCAGGGGAGGGAGAGACCCAGTACTTC
CDR3 protein: CASSFPGEGETQYF

D gene: NA
clone size: NA
J gene: TRBJ1-3
V gene: TRBV5-1
CDR3 DNA: TGCGCCAGCAGCTTGTCGATTGCGGCCGGCTCTGGAAACACCATATATTTT
CDR3 protein: CASSLSIAAGSGNTIYF

D gene: TRBD2
clone size: NA
J gene: TRBJ2-1
V gene: TRBV2
CDR3 DNA: TGTGCCAGCAGTGAGCGGGGGGGCTCCTACAATGAGCAGTTCTTC
CDR3 protein: CASSERGGSYNEQFF

D gene: TRBD1
clone size: NA
J gene: TRBJ1-1
V gene: TRBV6-4
CDR3 DNA: TGTGCCAGGGACAGGGTGGAGATGAACACTGAAGCTTTCTTT
CDR3 protein: CARDRVEMNTEAFF

D gene: NA
clone size: NA
J gene: TRBJ2-7
V gene: TRBV6-5
CDR3 DNA: TGTGCCAGCAGTAGACAGGACGAGCAGTACTTC
CDR3 protein: CASSRQDEQYF

D gene: NA
clone size: NA
J gene: TRBJ1-4
V gene: TRBV2
CDR3 DNA: TGTGCCAGCACGGGTCTTAATGAAAAACTGTTTTTT
CDR3 protein: CASTGLNEKLFF

D gene: TRBD1
clone size: NA
J gene: TRBJ1-2
V gene: TRBV13
CDR3 DNA: TGTGCCAGCAGCTTGGGACGGGACAGCGGAACTCCCACCTTC
CDR3 protein: CASSLGRDSGTPTF

D gene: TRBD1
clone size: NA
J gene: TRBJ2-5
V gene: TRBV11-2
CDR3 DNA: TGTGCCAGCAGCTCCTTTCCCGACAGGGTGAAAGAGACCCAGTACTTC
CDR3 protein: CASSSFPDRVKETQYF

D gene: NA
clone size: NA
J gene: TRBJ2-7
V gene: TRBV18
CDR3 DNA: TGTGCCAGCTCACCACGAGAATACGAGCAGTACTTC
CDR3 protein: CASSPREYEQYF

D gene: TRBD1
clone size: NA
J gene: TRBJ2-1
V gene: TRBV5-1
CDR3 DNA: TGCGCCAGCACCTCAGGGGGCGGCAATGAGCAGTTCTTC
CDR3 protein: CASTSGGGNEQFF

D gene: TRBD2
clone size: NA
J gene: TRBJ2-3
V gene: TRBV7-2
CDR3 DNA: TGTGCCAGCAGGCAAACTAGCGGTAGCACAGATACGCAGTATTTT
CDR3 protein: CASRQTSGSTDTQYF

D gene: NA
clone size: NA
J gene: TRBJ1-2
V gene: TRBV10-3
CDR3 DNA: TGTGCCACTATGGACGGGCTTCTGAGGAGGGACTATAGACATGGCTACACCTTC
CDR3 protein: CATMDGLLRRDYRHGYTF

D gene: TRBD1
clone size: few
J gene: TRBJ2-7
V gene: TRBV6-6
CDR3 DNA: TGTGCCAGCAGGGGAGGACAGGGCCGCTACGAGCAGTACTTC
CDR3 protein: CASRGGQGRYEQYF

D gene: NA
clone size: NA
J gene: TRBJ2-4
V gene: TRBV29-1
CDR3 DNA: TGCAGCGTTGAGAAGGAGGGTGGCATTCAGTACTTC
CDR3 protein: CSVEKEGGIQYF

D gene: NA
clone size: NA
J gene: TRBJ1-1
V gene: TRBV5-6
CDR3 DNA: TGTGCCAGCAGCTCCGGGAGATGGACTGAAGCTTTCTTT
CDR3 protein: CASSSGRWTEAFF

D gene: NA
clone size: NA
J gene: TRBJ2-6
V gene: TRBV27
CDR3 DNA: TGTGCCAGCAGAATAACAGTCTCTGGGGCCAACGTCCTGACTTTC
CDR3 protein: CASRITVSGANVLTF

D gene: TRBD1
clone size: NA
J gene: TRBJ1-4
V gene: TRBV10-1
CDR3 DNA: TGCGCCAGCTTCGCCAGCACAGGGGGGGTGGAAAAACTGTTTTTT
CDR3 protein: CASFASTGGVEKLFF

D gene: NA
clone size: NA
J gene: TRBJ2-7
V gene: TRBV4-3
CDR3 DNA: TGCGCCAGCAGCCAAGAGGGCGCCTACGAGCAGTACTTC
CDR3 protein: CASSQEGAYEQYF

D gene: TRBD1
clone size: once
J gene: TRBJ2-7
V gene: TRBV6-5
CDR3 DNA: TGTGCCAGCAGTTTCGGACAGGGGATGTACGAGCAGTACTTC
CDR3 protein: CASSFGQGMYEQYF

D gene: TRBD1
clone size: NA
J gene: TRBJ2-5
V gene: TRBV27
CDR3 DNA: TGTGCCAGCAGTTCGAGAGGGACAGGGGACGAGACCCAGTACTTC
CDR3 protein: CASSSRGTGDETQYF

D gene: NA
clone size: NA
J gene: TRBJ1-2
V gene: TRBV19
CDR3 DNA: TGTGCCAGTAGGTTTGCCTACTCTAACTATGGCTACACCTTC
CDR3 protein: CASRFAYSNYGYTF

D gene: NA
clone size: NA
J gene: TRBJ1-1
V gene: TRBV7-9
CDR3 DNA: TGTGCCAGCAGCCCCCTATCGGCGGCGAACACTGAAGCTTTCTTT
CDR3 protein: CASSPLSAANTEAFF

D gene: TRBD1
clone size: NA
J gene: TRBJ2-3
V gene: TRBV19
CDR3 DNA: TGTGCCAGTAGCAGGGGGACAGGGAGGACAGATACGCAGTATTTT
CDR3 protein: CASSRGTGRTDTQYF

D gene: NA
clone size: NA
J gene: TRBJ2-4
V gene: TRBV7-3
CDR3 DNA: TGTGCCAGCAGCTTGTTGGGGCGTCAAAACATTCAGTACTTC
CDR3 protein: CASSLLGRQNIQYF

D gene: NA
clone size: NA
J gene: TRBJ2-7
V gene: TRBV28
CDR3 DNA: TGTGCCAGCAGGGCCCTAGTAGTCTCCTACGAGCAGTACTTC
CDR3 protein: CASRALVVSYEQYF

D gene: NA
clone size: NA
J gene: TRBJ1-5
V gene: TRBV30
CDR3 DNA: TGTGCCTGGAGTGGAGGACAGCCTAATCAGCCCCAGCATTTT
CDR3 protein: CAWSGGQPNQPQHF

D gene: TRBD1
clone size: NA
J gene: TRBJ2-2
V gene: TRBV10-3
CDR3 DNA: TGTGCCATCAGAGGACAGGGGACCGGGGAGCTGTTTTTT
CDR3 protein: CAIRGQGTGELFF

D gene: NA
clone size: NA
J gene: TRBJ1-2
V gene: TRBV28
CDR3 DNA: TGTGCCAGCAGCCCGGACTGGGAGGGCTACACCTTC
CDR3 protein: CASSPDWEGYTF

D gene: NA
clone size: NA
J gene: TRBJ1-6
V gene: TRBV6-5
CDR3 DNA: TGTGCCAGCGGGCGGGGGGAATCTAATTCACCCCTCCACTTT
CDR3 protein: CASGRGESNSPLHF

D gene: TRBD2
clone size: NA
J gene: TRBJ2-3
V gene: TRBV9
CDR3 DNA: TGTGCCAGCAGCGTTAGCGGGGGGACCACAGATACGCAGTATTTT
CDR3 protein: CASSVSGGTTDTQYF

D gene: TRBD1
clone size: NA
J gene: TRBJ1-5
V gene: TRBV6-5
CDR3 DNA: TGTGCCAGCAGTCAGAACAGGGGCCACCGGGCCCAGCATTTT
CDR3 protein: CASSQNRGHRAQHF

D gene: TRBD1
clone size: NA
J gene: TRBJ2-1
V gene: TRBV7-9
CDR3 DNA: TGTGCCAGCAGTCTAACCCAGGGGGACAATGAGCAGTTCTTC
CDR3 protein: CASSLTQGDNEQFF

D gene: TRBD1
clone size: NA
J gene: TRBJ2-2
V gene: TRBV7-3
CDR3 DNA: TGTGCCAGCAGCTCAGCGGGACAGGGGGCCGGGGAGCTGTTTTTT
CDR3 protein: CASSSAGQGAGELFF

D gene: TRBD2
clone size: NA
J gene: TRBJ2-3
V gene: TRBV7-9
CDR3 DNA: TGTGCCAGCAGCCTCTGGACTAGCGGGGGTGATACGCAGTATTTT
CDR3 protein: CASSLWTSGGDTQYF

D gene: NA
clone size: NA
J gene: TRBJ2-1
V gene: TRBV19
CDR3 DNA: TGTGCCAGTAGTATAGACAGGTATTTTGGAGGTGAGCAGTTCTTC
CDR3 protein: CASSIDRYFGGEQFF

D gene: NA
clone size: once
J gene: TRBJ2-1
V gene: TRBV30
CDR3 DNA: TGTGCCTGGAGTGCCCCGGCCAGCGCCTACAATGAGCAGTTCTTC
CDR3 protein: CAWSAPASAYNEQFF

D gene: TRBD2
clone size: NA
J gene: TRBJ2-5
V gene: TRBV9
CDR3 DNA: TGTGCCAGCAGCGTAAGGCGAGCGGGGGGGCAGGAGACCCAGTACTTC
CDR3 protein: CASSVRRAGGQETQYF

D gene: NA
clone size: once
J gene: TRBJ1-5
V gene: TRBV19
CDR3 DNA: TGTGCCAGTAGTCTCAGGGCCGAGATTTATAGCAATCAGCCCCAGCATTTT
CDR3 protein: CASSLRAEIYSNQPQHF

D gene: NA
clone size: NA
J gene: TRBJ2-7
V gene: TRBV6-1
CDR3 DNA: TGTGCCAGCGGCGCCCGGGGGATTATCTACGAGCAGTACTTC
CDR3 protein: CASGARGIIYEQYF

D gene: TRBD1
clone size: NA
J gene: TRBJ2-3
V gene: TRBV7-6
CDR3 DNA: TGTGCCAGCAGCCTTTCCCCCCCCAGGACAGGGTTCACAGATACGCAGTATTTT
CDR3 protein: CASSLSPPRTGFTDTQYF

D gene: NA
clone size: NA
J gene: TRBJ1-2
V gene: TRBV9
CDR3 DNA: TGTGCCAGCAGCGTCGGCCAAACTATGAGGGACTATGGCTACACCTTC
CDR3 protein: CASSVGQTMRDYGYTF

D gene: NA
clone size: NA
J gene: TRBJ2-2
V gene: TRBV11-1
CDR3 DNA: TGTGCCAGCAGCTTATTTTTAAACACCGGGGAGCTGTTTTTT
CDR3 protein: CASSLFLNTGELFF

D gene: NA
clone size: NA
J gene: TRBJ1-3
V gene: TRBV15
CDR3 DNA: TGTGCCACCAGCGAACAAGGAAACACCATATATTTT
CDR3 protein: CATSEQGNTIYF

D gene: NA
clone size: NA
J gene: TRBJ2-1
V gene: TRBV7-6
CDR3 DNA: TGTGCCAGCAGCTTATTGGGGGCCCGAAGCTCCTACAATGAGCAGTTCTTC
CDR3 protein: CASSLLGARSSYNEQFF

D gene: NA
clone size: NA
J gene: TRBJ2-7
V gene: TRBV5-1
CDR3 DNA: TGCGCCAGCAGGGGACGGCGGGGCTACGAGCAGTACTTC
CDR3 protein: CASRGRRGYEQYF

D gene: NA
clone size: NA
J gene: TRBJ1-3
V gene: TRBV28
CDR3 DNA: TGTGCCAGCACCTCGTTTTTCTCTGGAAACACCATATATTTT
CDR3 protein: CASTSFFSGNTIYF

D gene: NA
clone size: NA
J gene: TRBJ1-4
V gene: TRBV6-5
CDR3 DNA: TGTGCCAGCAGTAGAGGGGGGGGCGGCGAAAAACTGTTTTTT
CDR3 protein: CASSRGGGGEKLFF

D gene: NA
clone size: NA
J gene: TRBJ1-1
V gene: TRBV6-5
CDR3 DNA: TGTGCCAGCAGTTACAGCCGCGGGAAGACTGAAGCTTTCTTT
CDR3 protein: CASSYSRGKTEAFF

D gene: TRBD1
clone size: once
J gene: TRBJ1-6
V gene: TRBV7-9
CDR3 DNA: TGTGCCAGCAGCTCCGGACCGGGACAGGGGTATTCACCCCTCCACTTT
CDR3 protein: CASSSGPGQGYSPLHF

D gene: NA
clone size: NA
J gene: TRBJ2-7
V gene: TRBV28
CDR3 DNA: TGTGCCAGCAGTTTGGCCAGTGTCTCCACCTACGAGCAGTACTTC
CDR3 protein: CASSLASVSTYEQYF

D gene: TRBD1
clone size: once
J gene: TRBJ1-2
V gene: TRBV30
CDR3 DNA: TGTGCCTGGAGAGCACCCCAGACAGGGGGCAGCTATGGCTACACCTTC
CDR3 protein: CAWRAPQTGGSYGYTF

D gene: NA
clone size: once
J gene: TRBJ2-7
V gene: TRBV2
CDR3 DNA: TGTGCCAGCAGTGAAGTCGGAGGGCCCTACGAGCAGTACTTC
CDR3 protein: CASSEVGGPYEQYF